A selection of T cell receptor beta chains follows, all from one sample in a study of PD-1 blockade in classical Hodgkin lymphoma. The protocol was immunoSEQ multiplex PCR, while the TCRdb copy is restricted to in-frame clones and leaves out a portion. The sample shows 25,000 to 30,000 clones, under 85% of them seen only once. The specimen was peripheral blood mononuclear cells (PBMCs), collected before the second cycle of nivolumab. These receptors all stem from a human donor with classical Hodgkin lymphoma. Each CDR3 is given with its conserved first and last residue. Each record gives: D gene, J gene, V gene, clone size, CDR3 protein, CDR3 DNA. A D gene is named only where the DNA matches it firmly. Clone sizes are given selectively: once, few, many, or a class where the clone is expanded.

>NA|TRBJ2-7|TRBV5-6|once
CASSFGPASSYEQYF
TGTGCCAGCAGCTTTGGGCCTGCGAGCTCCTACGAGCAGTACTTC
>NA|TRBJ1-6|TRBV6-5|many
CASSYSGRAEDSPLHF
TGTGCCAGCAGTTACTCGGGCAGGGCCGAGGATTCACCCCTCCACTTT
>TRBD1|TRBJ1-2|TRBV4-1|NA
CASSPSDRANYGYTF
TGCGCCAGCAGCCCTAGCGACAGGGCCAACTATGGCTACACCTTC
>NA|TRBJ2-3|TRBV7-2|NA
CASSFSASDTQYF
TGTGCCAGCAGCTTTAGCGCCTCAGATACGCAGTATTTT
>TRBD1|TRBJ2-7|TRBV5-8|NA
CASSPGQGQTYEQYF
TGTGCCAGCAGTCCCGGACAGGGGCAGACCTACGAGCAGTACTTC
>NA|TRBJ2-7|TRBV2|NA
CASRGGTLYEQYF
TGTGCCAGCAGGGGGGGAACACTCTACGAGCAGTACTTC
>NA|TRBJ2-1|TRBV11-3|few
CASSLVQSYNEQFF
TGTGCCAGCAGCTTGGTACAGTCCTACAATGAGCAGTTCTTC
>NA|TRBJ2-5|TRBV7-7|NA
CASSLGAGALRETQYF
TGTGCTAGCAGCTTAGGAGCAGGGGCGCTGAGAGAGACCCAGTACTTC
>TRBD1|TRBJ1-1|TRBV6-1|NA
CASSGRTGWDTEAFF
TGTGCCAGCAGTGGTCGGACAGGGTGGGACACTGAAGCTTTCTTT
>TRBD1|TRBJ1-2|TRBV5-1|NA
CASSLRQGGGYTF
TGCGCCAGCAGCTTGAGACAGGGGGGAGGCTACACCTTC
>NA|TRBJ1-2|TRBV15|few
CATSRVRNSIYGYTF
TGTGCCACCAGCAGAGTTCGAAACAGCATCTATGGCTACACCTTC
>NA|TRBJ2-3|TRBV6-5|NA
CASSPRVGSTDTQYF
TGTGCCAGCAGTCCTCGAGTGGGGAGCACAGATACGCAGTATTTT
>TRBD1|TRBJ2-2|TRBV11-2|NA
CASSPDRGAGNTGELFF
TGTGCCAGCAGCCCGGACAGGGGGGCGGGGAACACCGGGGAGCTGTTTTTT
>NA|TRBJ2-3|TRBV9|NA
CASSVLEGARDTQYF
TGTGCCAGCAGCGTATTGGAGGGGGCCAGAGATACGCAGTATTTT
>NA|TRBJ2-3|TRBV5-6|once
CASSLTPDTQYF
TGTGCCAGCAGCTTGACCCCAGATACGCAGTATTTT
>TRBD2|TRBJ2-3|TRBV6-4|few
CASSAIAGVTDTQYF
TGTGCCAGCAGTGCAATAGCGGGAGTCACAGATACGCAGTATTTT
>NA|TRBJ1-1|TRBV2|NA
CASTTGMNTEAFF
TGTGCCAGTACGACTGGCATGAACACTGAAGCTTTCTTT
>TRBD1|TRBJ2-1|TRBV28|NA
CATQTGGLEQFF
TGTGCCACTCAAACAGGGGGATTGGAGCAGTTCTTC
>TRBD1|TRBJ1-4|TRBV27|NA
CASRRPLDRGRKLFF
TGTGCCAGCAGGCGTCCACTCGACAGGGGGAGAAAACTGTTTTTT
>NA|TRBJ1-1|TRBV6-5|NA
CASSYSSRRPYTEAFF
TGTGCCAGCAGTTACTCGTCACGGAGGCCTTACACTGAAGCTTTCTTT
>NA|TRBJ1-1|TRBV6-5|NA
CASMVGGNTEAFF
TGTGCCAGCATGGTCGGGGGGAACACTGAAGCTTTCTTT
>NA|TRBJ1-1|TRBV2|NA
CASGVGGDTEAFF
TGTGCCAGCGGGGTCGGCGGGGACACTGAAGCTTTCTTT
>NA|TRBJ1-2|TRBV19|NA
CASLNGDGYGYTF
TGTGCCAGCCTAAACGGAGACGGGTATGGCTACACCTTC
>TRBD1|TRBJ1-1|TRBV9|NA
CASSVGQGAGNTEAFF
TGTGCCAGCAGCGTGGGCCAGGGGGCTGGGAACACTGAAGCTTTCTTT
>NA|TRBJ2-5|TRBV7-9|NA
CASSSAGHETQYF
TGTGCCAGCAGCTCCGCGGGGCACGAGACCCAGTACTTC
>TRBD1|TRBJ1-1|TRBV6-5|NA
CASNTGTGGFTEAFF
TGTGCCAGCAACACAGGGACAGGGGGCTTCACTGAAGCTTTCTTT
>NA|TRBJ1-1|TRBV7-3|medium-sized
CASSLPKAMNTEAFF
TGTGCCAGCAGCTTACCTAAAGCAATGAACACTGAAGCTTTCTTT
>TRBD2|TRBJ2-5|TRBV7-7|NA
CASSLGLAGGETQYF
TGTGCTAGCAGCTTGGGACTAGCGGGGGGAGAGACCCAGTACTTC
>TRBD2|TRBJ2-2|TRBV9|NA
CASSVGTSGNTGELFF
TGTGCCAGCAGCGTAGGTACTAGCGGGAACACCGGGGAGCTGTTTTTT
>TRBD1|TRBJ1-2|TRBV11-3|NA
CASSSDRAGGYTF
TGTGCCAGCAGCTCCGACAGGGCTGGAGGCTACACCTTC
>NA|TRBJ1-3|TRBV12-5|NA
CASGLGNTIYF
TGTGCTAGTGGTTTGGGAAACACCATATATTTT
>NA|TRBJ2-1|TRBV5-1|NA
CASSLGVSSYNEQFF
TGCGCCAGCAGCTTGGGTGTAAGCTCCTACAATGAGCAGTTCTTC
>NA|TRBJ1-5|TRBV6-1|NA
CASRNRGNQPQHF
TGTGCCAGCAGAAACCGGGGCAATCAGCCCCAGCATTTT
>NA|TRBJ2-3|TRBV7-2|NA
CASSLEQGADTQYF
TGTGCCAGCAGCTTGGAACAGGGTGCGGATACGCAGTATTTT
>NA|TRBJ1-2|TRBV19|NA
CASMAGWDGYTF
TGTGCCAGTATGGCAGGGTGGGATGGCTACACCTTC
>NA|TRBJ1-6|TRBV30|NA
CAWSRQSLGSPLHF
TGTGCCTGGAGTCGGCAGTCTTTAGGGTCACCCCTCCACTTT
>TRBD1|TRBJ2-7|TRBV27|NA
CASSFIRDRGYEQYF
TGTGCCAGCAGTTTTATAAGGGACAGGGGCTACGAGCAGTACTTC
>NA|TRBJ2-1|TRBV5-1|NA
CASSLEASEQFF
TGCGCCAGCAGCTTGGAGGCATCCGAGCAGTTCTTC
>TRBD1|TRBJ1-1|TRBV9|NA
CASSAPLGTGLNTEAFF
TGTGCCAGCAGCGCCCCCCTTGGGACAGGCTTGAACACTGAAGCTTTCTTT
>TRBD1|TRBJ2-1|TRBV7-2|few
CASSLAQGEHEQFF
TGTGCCAGCAGCTTAGCACAGGGGGAGCATGAGCAGTTCTTC
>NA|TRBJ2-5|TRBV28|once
CASAPVGRLTETQYF
TGTGCCAGCGCCCCCGTGGGACGCTTAACAGAGACCCAGTACTTC
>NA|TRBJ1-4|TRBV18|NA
CASSLRATTNEKLFF
TGTGCCAGCTCACTCCGGGCTACAACTAATGAAAAACTGTTTTTT
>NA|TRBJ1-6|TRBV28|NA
CASSLNRGGYSDSPLHF
TGTGCCAGCAGCCTCAACAGAGGCGGGTATAGTGATTCACCCCTCCACTTT
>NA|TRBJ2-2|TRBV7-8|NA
CASSLGGTGELFF
TGTGCCAGCAGCTTAGGCGGAACCGGGGAGCTGTTTTTT
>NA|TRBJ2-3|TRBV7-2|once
CASSLAATGAFGDTQYF
TGTGCCAGCAGCTTAGCCGCGACTGGAGCCTTCGGAGATACGCAGTATTTT
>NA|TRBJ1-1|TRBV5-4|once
CASSQEGREAFF
TGTGCCAGCAGCCAAGAGGGGCGTGAAGCTTTCTTT
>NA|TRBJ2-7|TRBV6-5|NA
CASSSMSEQYF
TGTGCCAGCAGTTCGATGTCAGAGCAGTACTTC
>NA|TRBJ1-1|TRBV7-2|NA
CASSLGTPGQAGAFF
TGTGCCAGCAGCTTAGGGACACCGGGACAAGCTGGGGCTTTCTTT
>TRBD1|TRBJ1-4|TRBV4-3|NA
CASSQDLRQGAVANEKLFF
TGCGCCAGCAGCCAAGATCTTCGACAGGGGGCAGTAGCTAATGAAAAACTGTTTTTT
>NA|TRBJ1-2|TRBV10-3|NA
CAISGQLEDGYTF
TGTGCCATCTCCGGACAGCTGGAGGATGGCTACACCTTC
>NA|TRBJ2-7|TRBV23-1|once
CASSHPDGFYEQYF
TGCGCCAGCAGTCACCCGGACGGTTTCTACGAGCAGTACTTC
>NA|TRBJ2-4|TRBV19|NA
CASTLQVFKNIQYF
TGTGCCAGTACCCTACAGGTTTTTAAAAACATTCAGTACTTC
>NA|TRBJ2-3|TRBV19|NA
CASSIALLFGTDTQYF
TGTGCCAGTAGTATTGCCCTGTTGTTTGGCACAGATACGCAGTATTTT
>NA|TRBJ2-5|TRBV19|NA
CASSMGWETQYF
TGTGCCAGTAGTATGGGGTGGGAGACCCAGTACTTC